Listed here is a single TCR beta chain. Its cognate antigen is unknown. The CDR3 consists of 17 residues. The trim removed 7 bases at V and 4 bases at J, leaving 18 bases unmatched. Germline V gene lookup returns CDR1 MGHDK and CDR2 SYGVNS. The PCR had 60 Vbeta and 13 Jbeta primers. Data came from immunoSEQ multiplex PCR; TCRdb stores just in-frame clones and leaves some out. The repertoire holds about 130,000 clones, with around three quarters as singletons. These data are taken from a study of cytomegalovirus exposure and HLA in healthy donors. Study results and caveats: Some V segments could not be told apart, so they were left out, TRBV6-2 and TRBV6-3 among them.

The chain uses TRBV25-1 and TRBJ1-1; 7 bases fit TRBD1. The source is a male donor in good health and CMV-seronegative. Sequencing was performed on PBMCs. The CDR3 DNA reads TGTGCCAGCATAGGCCCGGGACAGCCTATAAGAGGCACTGAAGCTTTCTTT. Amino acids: CASIGPGQPIRGTEAFF.